The source of this TCR beta chain is a study of PD-L1 blockade in urothelial cancer (dated by TCRdb to 2016 to 2017). Context from the whole study: Therapy was started at some point between 2012 and 2014 for all patients, and atezolizumab 1,200 mg was administered intravenously every 3 weeks. Blood samples were analyzed 3 weeks after the start of treatment (second dose) and 6 weeks after the start of treatment. An exploratory multi-omic analysis was conducted of the somatic, immune and clinical correlates of response to PD-L1 blockade with atezolizumab in urothelial cancer. Durable clinical benefit was achieved by nine patients but not by the remaining 20. Blood samples gave median yields of approximately 130,000 T cells and 83,000 or so unique TCRs, along with a median clonality of 0.080. Whole exome sequencing and RNA sequencing of pretreatment tumors were performed alongside TCR sequencing in the same patients. TCR sequencing covered pretreatment tumor samples and matched, serially collected peripheral blood taken before and after atezolizumab treatment. Durable clinical benefit meant progression-free survival longer than 6 months, and TCR features were also tested against progression-free and overall survival. About 85% of the roughly 29 patients were identified as males with urothelial cancer of bladder origin, and a prior smoking history was reported by 18 of 29 patients. An ECOG performance status of 0 or 1 was recorded for the patients, and 0 to 3 prior chemotherapy regimens had been received by the patients. Around 30 patients had pretreatment blood TCR-seq, roughly 24 had at least one posttreatment blood collection, and roughly 24 had tumor TCR-seq. Study-wide findings and limitations: Improved progression-free and overall survival was found to be associated with pretreatment peripheral blood TCR clonality below the median. Among patients with durable benefit, tumor-associated TCR clones showed greater expansion in peripheral blood 3 weeks after treatment started (n ≈ 21, p = 0.022). Because the sample size was small (n of about 30) and many of the analyses were exploratory, the results are meant to be hypothesis-generating.

The CDR3 goes from the cysteine to the phenylalanine over 11 residues. CDR3 DNA only is kept here, 33 bases in frame from base 1. Trimming takes 11 bases from V and 4 bases from J, and the germline ends sit 8 bases apart. CDR1 and CDR2, per the germline V gene, are MDHEN and SYDVKM. Interpreted using the paper, the time point label stands for: peripheral blood 6 weeks after treatment start. The cohort included 29 patients with locally advanced or metastatic urothelial carcinoma who were treated at Memorial Sloan Kettering on a trial protocol. Peripheral blood mononuclear cells were collected from each patient pretreatment and during treatment, giving between 1 and 8 total time points per patient. The Qiagen DNeasy Blood extraction kit was used to purify genomic DNA from total PBMCs and tumor samples. PBMCs were collected pretreatment and during treatment, and were isolated and stored as previously described.

Each PCR received spiked-in synthetic TCR analog templates so that absolute template abundance could be estimated from read counts. The immunoSEQ assay used bias-controlled V and J gene primers to amplify TCRbeta CDR3 regions from genomic DNA. Sequencing of rearranged TCRbeta segments was done at approximately 20X coverage. In the authors' own workflow: Clustering was used to correct sequencing errors, and CDR3s were annotated against IMGT to assign V, D and J genes. Downstream analyses used only productive TCRbeta rearrangements, leaving out any out-of-frame or stop-codon sequences. Clonality was calculated as one minus the Shannon entropy normalized by the log of the number of unique productive sequences. Clones differing between time points or between blood and tumor were identified using Fisher's exact test with Benjamini-Hochberg correction, with an adjusted p below 0.01 applied as the threshold. TCRdb retrieved this table from immuneACCESS and kept in-frame rearrangements only. Not all clones are present; in checked studies, unresolved V genes account for under half, and no reason is known for the remainder. From that table come the V and J calls and clone size; the DNA was used to work out D and trimming. Here the sample has around 80,000 clones; approximately 90% occur a single time. Clones ranked in the top ten supply 0.87% of the sample.

This clone has only a few counts. Which antigen it targets is not known. No clone much larger than this one lies a single base away; base qualities are absent. This receptor chain uses TRBV28 and TRBJ2-2, with no confidently assigned D gene. The sample in question was PBMCs, obtained around atezolizumab (anti-PD-L1) treatment. This TCR was sampled from an elderly woman with urothelial cancer. The CDR3 reads as follows: CASYGTGELFF. The DNA is TGTGCCTCGTACGGCACCGGGGAGCTGTTTTTT.